This T cell receptor (beta chain) stems from a study of radiotherapy plus CTLA-4 blockade in lung cancer. Across the whole study: Objective responses occurred in around 18% of patients; about 34% had disease control.

Focal radiation was given together with CTLA-4 blockade (ipilimumab) to patients with chemo-refractory metastatic non-small-cell lung cancer. General study points: Response, reportedly, was best predicted by interferon-beta along with early blood T cell clone dynamics. Some TCR clones had been derived from tumors. These clones expanded in peripheral blood after radiotherapy plus ipilimumab.

About this clone itself: What it binds is unknown.

CDR1 is SGDLS and CDR2 is YYNGEE in the germline V gene. This CDR3 contains 12 residues. The V end was cut by 1 base, the J end by 4 bases, with 5 bases between. The table came from immunoSEQ multiplex PCR; TCRdb's copy has only in-frame clones and leaves some out. Here the sample spans 80,000 to 100,000 clones, around 74% being singletons. The input for sequencing was peripheral blood, taken from a patient treated with radiotherapy plus ipilimumab. The rearrangement links TRBV9 to TRBJ1-2; TRBD1 might be the D (5 bases). This sequence originates from a human donor with non-small cell lung cancer who had a partial response to radiotherapy plus ipilimumab. Some clones in this sample may be carry-over from other donors' samples. CDR3 nucleotide sequence: TGTGCCAGCAGCGTAACAGGCTATGGCTACACCTTC. Its translation: CASSVTGYGYTF.